This passage covers 28 T cell receptor beta chains from one sample sequenced in a study of CD8 T cells in Susac syndrome. The authors reverse transcribed roughly 0.5 to 1 ug RNA with random hexamers. TCRdb passed the immunoSEQ multiplex PCR reads through MiXCR, listing each CDR3 protein once. The sample holds 200,000 or so distinct CDR3 sequences, roughly 95% seen once. Source material: CD4+ T cells from PBMCs. These receptors all come from a human donor with multiple sclerosis.

The chain couples TRBV4-1 to TRBJ2-1; no clear D gene. The germline V gene has CDR1 MGHRA and CDR2 YSYEKL. CDR3 length: 12 amino acids. V lost 0 bases and J lost 8, with 5 bases in between. The CDR3 DNA is TGCGCCAGCAGCCAAGATATCGATGAGCAGTTCTTC. This codes for CASSQDIDEQFF.

The chain has TRBV2 and TRBJ1-2; 7 nucleotides agree with TRBD1. The germline gives CDR1 SNHLY, CDR2 FYNNEI. Trimming at V came to 6 bases and at J to 8 bases, leaving 12 bases not matched to a gene. The CDR3 totals 14 residues. CDR3 nucleotides: TGTGCCAGCAGCGCCCAGGGGGGCCGAGACGGCTACACCTTC. It yields the protein CASSAQGGRDGYTF.

This clonotype was observed a single time. The chain joins TRBV7-2 to TRBJ1-2; 7 bases line up with TRBD1. V was pared by 5 bases and J by 4 bases, with 7 bases of the junction left unmatched. The CDR3 runs to 14 residues. Germline V gives CDR1 SGHTA, CDR2 FQGNSA. The CDR3 DNA follows: TGTGCCAGCAGCGCCCAGACAGGGATCTATGGCTACACCTTC. Translation gives CASSAQTGIYGYTF.

The rearrangement joins TRBV29-1 to TRBJ1-1; 9 bases align to TRBD1. After removal of 7 bases from V and 2 bases from J, the junction contained 5 bases not matched to a gene. There are 13 residues in the CDR3. Germline V gene sequence: CDR1 SQVTM, CDR2 ANQGSEA. CDR3 region: CSGGDRDNTEAFF. CDR3 DNA: TGCAGCGGGGGGGACAGGGATAACACTGAAGCTTTCTTT.

The chain combines TRBV5-1 with TRBJ2-7; 7 bases match TRBD1. The V and J ends lost 2 bases and 3 bases, in that order; junction bases with no gene match: 11. The length of the CDR3 is 16 residues. Per the germline V gene, CDR1 is SGHRS and CDR2 is YFSETQ. The CDR3 is CASSFPTYGQDYEQYF. The CDR3 DNA reads TGCGCCAGCAGCTTCCCCACCTATGGACAGGACTACGAGCAGTACTTC.

The CDR3 nucleotides read TGTGCCAGCAGTCTCGCTCTGTTCGAGCAGTACTTC. Protein product: CASSLALFEQYF. The chain uses TRBV28 and TRBJ2-7; D unclear. CDR1 is MDHEN, CDR2 SYDVKM, per germline. CDR3 length: 12 amino acids. V lost 5 bases and J 6 bases, leaving 11 bases between the germline ends.

CDR3 sequence (DNA): TGCGCCAGCAGCCAAGATCACAGGGGAAGCAATGAGCAGTTCTTC. As protein: CASSQDHRGSNEQFF. V and J are TRBV4-3 and TRBJ2-1; the match to TRBD1 covers 7 bases. The CDR3 has 15 amino acids. Germline CDR1 reads LGHNA; CDR2 reads YSLEER. The trim removed 0 bases at V and 6 bases at J, leaving 5 bases unmatched.

The chain carries TRBV7-9 and TRBJ1-1; tentative D call: TRBD1 (6 bases). The CDR3 runs to 16 residues. Trimming pared 5 bases from V and 0 bases from J, leaving 16 bases between. Germline V gene sequence: CDR1 SEHNR, CDR2 FQNEAQ (reference sequence). CDR3 loop: CASSLTPGTLNTEAFF. DNA for the CDR3: TGTGCCAGCAGCCTTACACCCGGGACACTGAACACTGAAGCTTTCTTT. Using reference TRBV7-9 and TRBJ1-1 for the parts outside the CDR3, the full variable domain is DTGVSQNPRHKITKRGQNVTFRCDPISEHNRLYWYRQTLGQGPEFLTYFQNEAQLEKSRLLSDRFSAERPKGSFSTLEIQRTEQGDSAMYLCASSLTPGTLNTEAFFGQGTRLTVV.

The chain couples TRBV30 to TRBJ1-5, with TRBD1 as a possible D gene (6 bases). This CDR3 spans 13 amino acids. V gave up 8 bases and J gave up 7 bases, with 18 bases separating them. CDR1 and CDR2 (germline): GTSNPN, SVGIG (reference sequence). In DNA form, the CDR3 reads TGTGCCCGGTCTTCAGGGGTAGGCCAGCCCCAGCATTTT. It encodes CARSSGVGQPQHF.

The CDR3 sequence: CASSLALAGGLMDEQFF. The CDR3 DNA reads TGTGCCAGCAGTTTAGCACTAGCGGGGGGGCTTATGGATGAGCAGTTCTTC. The gene calls are TRBV12-3 or TRBV12-4 and TRBJ2-1; TRBD2 matches 13 bases. V lost 0 bases to trimming and J lost 8 bases; unmatched junction nucleotides: 7. This CDR3 has 17 amino acids.

J is TRBJ1-2 and V is TRBV30; D gene unclear. V lost 7 bases, J lost 2 bases, and 14 bases lay in between. The CDR3 runs to 13 residues. Per germline, CDR1 GTSNPN and CDR2 SVGIG (reference sequence). CDR3 loop: CASPGPQNYGYTF. For the CDR3, the DNA is TGTGCCTCCCCGGGTCCTCAGAACTATGGCTACACCTTC.

This chain uses TRBV28 with TRBJ1-1; unclear D gene. The CDR3 length is 17 residues. Germline CDR1 and CDR2: MDHEN and SYDVKM. The V end was cut by 1 base, the J end by 4 bases, with 19 bases between. CDR3 residues: CASSLSRLGTRSTEAFF. The CDR3 coding sequence is TGTGCCAGCAGTTTATCACGCCTGGGCACACGGAGCACTGAAGCTTTCTTT. Filled out from reference TRBV28 and TRBJ1-1, the complete variable domain reads DVKVTQSSRYLVKRTGEKVFLECVQDMDHENMFWYRQDPGLGLRLIYFSYDVKMKEKGDIPEGYSVSREKKERFSLILESASTNQTSMYLCASSLSRLGTRSTEAFFGQGTRLTVV.

This chain connects TRBV29-1 to TRBJ1-1; D might be TRBD1 (5 bases). Germline CDR1 SQVTM, CDR2 ANQGSEA. V was cut by 6 bases and J by 1 base, with 12 bases left in between. The CDR3 has 13 residues. DNA for the CDR3: TGCAGCGTAGGGACGCTCAAGAACACTGAAGCTTTCTTT. Its protein is CSVGTLKNTEAFF.

The V call is TRBV4-2, the J call TRBJ2-7; maybe TRBD2 (6 bases). From germline, CDR1 is LGHNA and CDR2 YNFKEQ. V lost 3 bases, J lost 3 bases, and 12 bases lay in between. The CDR3 totals 14 residues. The CDR3, as DNA: TGTGCCAGCAGCCAGGCTGCGGGACTCTACGAGCAGTACTTC. As protein: CASSQAAGLYEQYF.

The rearrangement uses TRBV28 and TRBJ1-2, with TRBD1 matching over 10 bases. Looked up from germline, CDR1 is MDHEN and CDR2 is SYDVKM. The J segment lost 2 bases and the V segment lost 10 bases, leaving 4 bases of the junction unmatched. The CDR3 spans 13 residues. CDR3 nucleotide sequence: TGTGCCACCACGGGACAGGGGAACTATGGCTACACCTTC. It specifies CATTGQGNYGYTF.

The J gene is TRBJ1-2, the V gene TRBV10-3; maybe TRBD1 (5 bases). CDR3 length: 12 amino acids. Looked up from germline, CDR1 is ENHRY and CDR2 is SYGVKD. Trimming shortened V by 10 bases and J by 4 bases, and 13 bases separated the two germline ends. The CDR3 loop is CATATDGYGYTF. The CDR3 DNA is TGTGCCACGGCGACAGACGGCTATGGCTACACCTTC.

The chain has TRBV29-1 and TRBJ2-7; a possible D gene is TRBD1 (6 bases). CDR1 and CDR2 from the germline V gene are SQVTM and ANQGSEA. Trimming stripped 3 bases from V and 6 bases from J, with 12 bases between. The CDR3 is 12 amino acids. CDR3 region: CSVEIQGAEQYF. CDR3 bases: TGCAGCGTTGAGATACAGGGAGCCGAGCAGTACTTC.

The chain joins TRBV27 to TRBJ1-1; possible D gene TRBD1, 5 bases. The CDR3 totals 14 residues. Germline CDR1 and CDR2: MNHEY and SMNVEV (reference sequence). With 7 bases removed from V and 3 bases from J, the gap between germline ends came to 15 bases. CDR3 amino acids: CASTRDLVYTEAFF. CDR3 coding DNA: TGTGCCAGCACCCGGGACCTAGTATACACTGAAGCTTTCTTT.

The CDR3 nucleotides are TGTGCCAGCAGAATTCGCGGGACAGGGTCGCGGGAGCAGTACTTC. Encoded protein: CASRIRGTGSREQYF. This chain links TRBV2 with TRBJ2-7, with 9 bases matching TRBD1. Trimming took 6 bases from V and 7 from J; bases not matched to a gene: 13. The CDR3 contains 15 residues. Germline CDR1 SNHLY, CDR2 FYNNEI.

This sequence joins TRBV29-1 and TRBJ2-6; D is uncertain. V gave up 0 bases and J gave up 0 bases, with 9 bases separating them. Germline CDR1 reads SQVTM; CDR2 reads ANQGSEA. The CDR3 is made up of 16 amino acids. CDR3 nucleotide sequence: TGCAGCGTTGAAGATCTCGATGGCTCTGGGGCCAACGTCCTGACTTTC. This encodes CSVEDLDGSGANVLTF.

This clonotype was observed a single time. The chain combines TRBV2 with TRBJ2-7; a weak D match, TRBD1 (6 bases). The CDR3 consists of 13 residues. The germline V and J ends were trimmed by 3 bases and 4 bases, with 10 bases remaining between them. Germline V gene lookup returns CDR1 SNHLY and CDR2 FYNNEI. The DNA for the CDR3 is TGTGCCAGCAGTGACCTCAGGGGTTACGAGCAGTACTTC. Protein product: CASSDLRGYEQYF.

The CDR3 loop is CSVPRGTTEAFF. CDR3 bases: TGCAGTGTCCCGAGGGGTACCACTGAAGCTTTCTTT. The chain has TRBV20-1 and TRBJ1-1; TRBD1 is a possible D gene (5 bases). V was cut by 7 bases and J by 4 bases, with 13 bases left in between. The germline V gene encodes CDR1 DFQATT and CDR2 SNEGSKA (reference sequence). This CDR3 comprises 12 residues.

J is TRBJ2-3 and V is TRBV7-3, with 7 bases aligning to TRBD1. The V and J ends lost 5 bases and 1 base, in that order; junction bases with no gene match: 3. CDR1 is SGHTA, CDR2 FQGTGA, per germline. The CDR3 consists of 14 residues. DNA of the CDR3: TGTGCCAGCAGCCGTGGACAGGGCACAGATACGCAGTATTTT. Its protein is CASSRGQGTDTQYF.

This clonotype has only one observation. V gene TRBV7-9 combines with J gene TRBJ2-5, with D possibly called TRBD1 or TRBD2 (6 bases each). The CDR3 contains 14 residues. V was trimmed by 5 bases and J by 1 base, leaving 11 bases between them. Germline V gives CDR1 SEHNR, CDR2 FQNEAQ (reference sequence). CDR3: CASSPWGAQETQYF. The CDR3 coding sequence is TGTGCCAGCAGCCCTTGGGGGGCCCAAGAGACCCAGTACTTC.

The chain carries TRBV30 and TRBJ2-3, with D possibly being TRBD2 (5 bases). Germline V CDR1 and CDR2: GTSNPN, SVGIG (reference sequence). CDR3 size: 15 residues. V lost 3 bases and J lost 3, with 16 bases in between. Written as DNA, the CDR3 is TGTGCCTGGAGCGTACCTGGGAGAGGGACAGATACGCAGTATTTT. This encodes CAWSVPGRGTDTQYF.

This rearrangement joins TRBV30 to TRBJ2-7, with 7 bases identical to TRBD1. Per germline, CDR1 GTSNPN and CDR2 SVGIG (reference sequence). This CDR3 contains 13 residues. Germline trimming cut 7 bases from V and 2 bases from J; bases unmatched to any gene: 8. The DNA of the CDR3 is TGTGCCTCTCATCATCAGGGGGCCTACGAGCAGTACTTC. Its protein product is CASHHQGAYEQYF.

The chain employs TRBV6-6 and TRBJ2-1; 7 bases agree with TRBD2. From germline, CDR1 is MNHNY and CDR2 SVGAGI (reference sequence). The CDR3 runs to 13 residues. Unmatched junction bases numbered 7, after V lost 6 bases and J lost 8 bases. The CDR3: CASRSGGVDEQFF. The CDR3 DNA follows: TGTGCCAGCAGGTCTGGGGGGGTGGATGAGCAGTTCTTC.

The V call is TRBV4-1, the J call TRBJ2-3, with TRBD2 matching 7 bases. V dropped 6 bases and J dropped 2; count of bases not matched to a gene: 20. The CDR3 consists of 19 residues. The germline gives CDR1 MGHRA, CDR2 YSYEKL. In DNA form, the CDR3 reads TGCGCCAGCAGGAACAAGATCGGTACTAGCGACCGTGCCACAGATACGCAGTATTTT. Encoded protein: CASRNKIGTSDRATDTQYF.